The 22 T cell receptor beta chains listed next were all sequenced from one sample in a study of T cells in Graves' hyperthyroidism and ophthalmopathy. The CDR3 regions of TCR beta were amplified from RNA transcripts. The HTBI primer set was used in a first-round RT-PCR of the TCR CDR3. Each CDR3 protein is one row after TCRdb ran MiXCR on the multiplex PCR reads. Counted here are 400,000 or so distinct CDR3 sequences, around an eighth occurring once; the ten biggest clones make up around 30%. Sequencing was done on a sample of blood. All receptors come from a man aged 50 to 60 with Graves' ophthalmopathy.

As for this clonotype: A much bigger clone sits one base away, suggesting this may be a read error. The chain is built from TRBV15 and TRBJ2-7; TRBD1 aligns across 7 bases. TRBJ2-1 explains the end of the DNA better; the J call may be wrong. This CDR3 has 16 residues. The germline V gene encodes CDR1 LNHNV and CDR2 YYDKDF (reference sequence). CDR3 sequence: CATSETQREQGYEQFF. DNA of the CDR3: TGTGCCACCAGCGAGACCCAACGGGAACAGGGGTACGAGCAGTTCTTC.

This clonotype was observed many times. For the CDR3, the DNA is TGTGCCAGCAGGAGTTTTGCGGGAGGGGAACTCTACGAGCAGTACTTC. It specifies CASRSFAGGELYEQYF. The chain is built from TRBV28 and TRBJ2-7; 9 bases are a match to TRBD2. The CDR3 is 16 residues long. V shed 6 bases and J 3 bases; nucleotides not matched to a gene: 12. Germline-derived CDR1 and CDR2 are MDHEN and SYDVKM.

For the CDR3, the DNA is TGTGCCACCAAAGGCCCCGGTCTAGAGGGAAAACTGTTTTTT. Translated, it gives CATKGPGLEGKLFF. The rearrangement links TRBV6-1 to TRBJ1-4; no clear D gene. Germline V gives CDR1 MNHNS, CDR2 SASEGT. Trimming removed 10 bases from V and 10 bases from J, with 22 bases in between. The CDR3 has 14 amino acids.

V is TRBV6-2 or TRBV6-3 and J is TRBJ2-3; D is perhaps TRBD2 (6 bases). The CDR3 contains 16 residues. V was clipped by 4 bases and J by 0 bases, with 14 bases between them. Germline assignment: CDR1 MNHEY and CDR2 SVGEGT. As DNA, the CDR3 is TGTGCCAGCAGTTCCCTAGCGCGGTCTAGCACAGATACGCAGTATTTT. Its protein product is CASSSLARSSTDTQYF.

In its sample, this clonotype was seen many times. The V call is TRBV5-1, the J call TRBJ2-3; 7 bases line up with TRBD1. Germline V lookup: CDR1 SGHRS, CDR2 YFSETQ. This CDR3 is built from 14 residues. V lost 4 bases, J lost 0 bases, and 2 bases stayed unmatched. CDR3 sequence (DNA): TGCGCCAGCAGCGGGGGACAGAGCACAGATACGCAGTATTTT. Protein sequence: CASSGGQSTDTQYF.

The gene calls are TRBV30 and TRBJ1-5; no definite D call. The V and J ends lost 3 bases and 5 bases respectively, with 11 bases between them. Germline assignment: CDR1 GTSNPN and CDR2 SVGIG (reference sequence). The CDR3 consists of 13 residues. CDR3 sequence: CAWRAQVDQPQHF. In DNA form, the CDR3 reads TGTGCCTGGAGGGCGCAGGTTGATCAGCCCCAGCATTTT.

This clonotype was observed at least ten times. This sequence joins TRBV7-3 and TRBJ1-1, with D unclear. V lost 2 bases and J 2 bases, leaving 9 bases between the germline ends. The germline V gene has CDR1 SGHTA and CDR2 FQGTGA. The CDR3 is made up of 14 amino acids. This CDR3 is CASSLSPINTEAFF. As DNA, the CDR3 is TGTGCCAGCAGCTTATCCCCAATCAACACTGAAGCTTTCTTT.

This clonotype was observed many times. The chain joins TRBV11-2 to TRBJ1-1, with D unresolved. Germline values: CDR1 SGHAT, CDR2 FQNNGV. The CDR3 contains 12 residues. Trimming shortened V by 1 base and J by 11 bases, and 11 bases separated the two germline ends. As DNA, the CDR3 is TGTGCCAGCAGCTTAGGTGGCCTCAGGGCTTTCTTT. Protein: CASSLGGLRAFF. The full variable domain, its missing parts supplied by reference TRBV11-2 and TRBJ1-1, is EAGVAQSPRYKIIEKRQSVAFWCNPISGHATLYWYQQILGQGPKLLIQFQNNGVVDDSQLPKDRFSAERLKGVDSTLKIQPAKLEDSAVYLCASSLGGLRAFFGQGTRLTVV.

The chain combines TRBV10-1 with TRBJ1-5; D unclear. The CDR3 is 13 amino acids. Germline V CDR1 and CDR2: WNHNN, SYGVQD (reference sequence). Trimming removed 0 bases at V and 7 bases at J, with 7 bases between. CDR3 residues: CASSESFSQPQHF. CDR3 in DNA: TGCGCCAGCAGTGAGTCGTTTTCCCAGCCCCAGCATTTT.

This clonotype was detected ten times or more. The chain joins TRBV19 to TRBJ1-2; 7 nucleotides agree with TRBD1. The CDR3 loop spans 15 amino acids. The germline V gene encodes CDR1 LNHDA and CDR2 SQIVND (reference sequence). V dropped 4 bases and J dropped 0; count of bases not matched to a gene: 5. DNA of the CDR3: TGTGCCAGTAGTAACGGACAGGTCACTAACTATGGCTACACCTTC. This gives the protein CASSNGQVTNYGYTF.

The table lists this clonotype with a few counts. Here the CDR3 reads CASSQDLFGTQYF. The CDR3 nucleotides read TGTGCCAGCAGCCAAGATCTGTTCGGGACCCAGTACTTC. The chain couples TRBV14 to TRBJ2-5; D unresolved. From germline, CDR1 is SGHDN and CDR2 FVKESK. The CDR3 totals 13 residues. V lost 0 bases and J 7 bases, leaving 9 bases between the germline ends.

This clonotype came up many times. The gene calls are TRBV7-6 and TRBJ1-1; TRBD1 aligns across 9 bases. Germline V lookup: CDR1 SGHVS, CDR2 FNYEAQ. V lost 1 base, J lost 9 bases, and 12 bases stayed unmatched. This CDR3 has 16 residues. In DNA, the CDR3 is TGTGCCAGCAGCTTAGGTTGGGGTGGGGACAGGGTTAAAGCTTTCTTT. Residues: CASSLGWGGDRVKAFF. Using reference TRBV7-6 and TRBJ1-1 for the parts outside the CDR3, the full variable domain is GAGVSQSPRYKVTKRGQDVALRCDPISGHVSLYWYRQALGQGPEFLTYFNYEAQQDKSGLPNDRFSAERPEGSISTLTIQRTEQRDSAMYRCASSLGWGGDRVKAFFGQGTRLTVV.

In its sample, this clonotype was seen many times. The chain couples TRBV20-1 to TRBJ2-3; the D gene is possibly TRBD2 (7 bases). Germline V lookup: CDR1 DFQATT, CDR2 SNEGSKA (reference sequence). This CDR3 region has 14 residues. V lost 6 bases and J 4 bases, leaving 17 bases between the germline ends. Here the CDR3 DNA reads TGCAGTGCCTCTGGGGGCGGGAGCGCAGATACGCAGTATTTT. Protein product: CSASGGGSADTQYF.

V and J are TRBV7-9 and TRBJ1-4; 7 bases align to TRBD1. Germline V gene lookup returns CDR1 SEHNR and CDR2 FQNEAQ (reference sequence). V shed 1 base and J 8 bases; nucleotides not matched to a gene: 10. There are 16 residues in the CDR3. DNA of the CDR3: TGTGCCAGCAGCTTAGATTGGGGACAGAAATACGAAAAACTGTTTTTT. Protein product: CASSLDWGQKYEKLFF.

The gene calls are TRBV6-2 or TRBV6-3 and TRBJ1-1; D possibly corresponds to TRBD1 (5 bases). There are 14 residues in the CDR3. Per germline, CDR1 MNHEY and CDR2 SVGEGT. The germline V and J ends were trimmed by 6 bases and 3 bases, with 14 bases remaining between them. CDR3 coding DNA: TGTGCCAGCAGCCAGCTACAGGACGACACTGAAGCTTTCTTT. Its protein is CASSQLQDDTEAFF.

Many counts were recorded for this clonotype. The chain has TRBV5-1 and TRBJ2-5, with 7 bases identical to TRBD1. This CDR3 is 16 amino acids long. Trimming took 1 base from V and 2 from J; bases not matched to a gene: 8. Germline lookup yields CDR1 SGHRS and CDR2 YFSETQ. The CDR3 DNA reads TGCGCCAGCAGCTTGAGGCCTCAGGGGGTTCAAGAGACCCAGTACTTC. Protein sequence: CASSLRPQGVQETQYF.

This clonotype was counted many times. V gene TRBV11-2 combines with J gene TRBJ2-5; D unclear. There are 14 residues in the CDR3. Trimming removed 1 base at V and 5 bases at J, with 11 bases between. Germline V gene lookup returns CDR1 SGHAT and CDR2 FQNNGV. The chain's CDR3 is CASSLGVVGETQYF. The CDR3 DNA is TGTGCCAGCAGCTTAGGAGTAGTTGGGGAGACCCAGTACTTC.

In its sample, this clonotype was seen many times. The rearrangement uses TRBV30 and TRBJ2-3, with TRBD2 identical over 8 bases. The CDR3 covers 15 residues. In germline, CDR1 is GTSNPN, CDR2 SVGIG (reference sequence). Unmatched junction bases numbered 4, after V lost 0 bases and J lost 2 bases. The CDR3 reads CAWSVGSGNTDTQYF. The CDR3 DNA is TGTGCCTGGAGTGTAGGTAGCGGGAACACAGATACGCAGTATTTT.

V and J are TRBV7-6 and TRBJ1-1; 7 nucleotides agree with TRBD1. The CDR3 extends over 14 amino acids. The V gene's germline CDR1 is SGHVS and CDR2 FNYEAQ. Trimming removed 5 bases from V and 1 base from J; junction bases left unmatched: 4. The CDR3 protein is CASSPDRANTEAFF. The CDR3 DNA reads as TGTGCCAGCAGCCCAGACAGGGCGAACACTGAAGCTTTCTTT.

V and J are TRBV3-1 and TRBJ2-7, with D unresolved. V was shortened by 1 base and J by 2 bases, with 9 bases between the two germline ends. The CDR3 is 14 residues long. In germline, CDR1 is LGHDT, CDR2 YNNKEL (reference sequence). The CDR3 bases are TGTGCCAGCAGCCAAGGGGATGCCCCCTACGAGCAGTACTTC. Its protein is CASSQGDAPYEQYF.

The chain employs TRBV20-1 and TRBJ2-1; 9 bases are shared with TRBD2. The germline gives CDR1 DFQATT, CDR2 SNEGSKA (reference sequence). Trimming removed 6 bases from V and 6 bases from J; junction bases left unmatched: 9. CDR3 length: 14 residues. CDR3 residues: CSAGAGGGTNEQFF. CDR3 coding DNA: TGCAGTGCGGGAGCGGGAGGAGGGACCAATGAGCAGTTCTTC.

The chain couples TRBV24-1 to TRBJ1-1; possible D gene TRBD1, 5 bases. The ends were cut back, 2 bases at V and 7 bases at J, with 10 bases in the middle. This CDR3 contains 13 residues. Per germline, CDR1 KGHDR and CDR2 SFDVKD. Here the CDR3 reads CATSDSSGNEAFF. CDR3 nucleotides: TGTGCCACCAGTGATTCATCAGGGAATGAAGCTTTCTTT.